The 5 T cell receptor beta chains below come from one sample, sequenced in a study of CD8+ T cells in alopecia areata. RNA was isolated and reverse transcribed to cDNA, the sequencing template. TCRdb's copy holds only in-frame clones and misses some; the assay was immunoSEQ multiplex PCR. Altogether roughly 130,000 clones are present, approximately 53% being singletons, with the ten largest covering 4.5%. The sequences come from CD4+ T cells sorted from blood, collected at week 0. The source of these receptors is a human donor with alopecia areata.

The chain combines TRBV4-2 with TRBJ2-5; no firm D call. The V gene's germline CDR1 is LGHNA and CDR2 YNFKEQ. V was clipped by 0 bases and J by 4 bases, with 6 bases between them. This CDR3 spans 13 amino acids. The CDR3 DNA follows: TGTGCCAGCAGCCAAGACCTTAGAGAGACCCAGTACTTC. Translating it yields CASSQDLRETQYF.

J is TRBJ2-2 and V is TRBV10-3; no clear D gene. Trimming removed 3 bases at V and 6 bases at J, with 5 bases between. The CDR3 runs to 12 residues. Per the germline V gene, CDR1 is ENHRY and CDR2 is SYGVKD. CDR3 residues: CAISEFAGELFF. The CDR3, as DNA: TGTGCCATCAGTGAATTCGCCGGGGAGCTGTTTTTT.

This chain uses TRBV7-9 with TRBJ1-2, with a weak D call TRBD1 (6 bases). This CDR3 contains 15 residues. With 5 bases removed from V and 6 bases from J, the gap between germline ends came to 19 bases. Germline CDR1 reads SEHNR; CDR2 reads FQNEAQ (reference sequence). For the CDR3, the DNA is TGTGCCAGCAGCGCATCCGGGACACCCTTGCATGGCTACACCTTC. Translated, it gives CASSASGTPLHGYTF.

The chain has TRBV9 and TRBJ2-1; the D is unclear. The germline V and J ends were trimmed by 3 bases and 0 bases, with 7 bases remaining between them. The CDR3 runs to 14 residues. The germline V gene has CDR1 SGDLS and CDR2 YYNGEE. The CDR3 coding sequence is TGTGCCAGCAGCGAACTGAGCTCCTACAATGAGCAGTTCTTC. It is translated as CASSELSSYNEQFF.

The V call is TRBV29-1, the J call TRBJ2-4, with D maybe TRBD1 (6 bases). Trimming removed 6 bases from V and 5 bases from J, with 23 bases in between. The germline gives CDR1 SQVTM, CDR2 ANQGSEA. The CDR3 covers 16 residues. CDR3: CSVGRGSTGTQNIQYF. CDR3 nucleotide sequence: TGCAGCGTGGGACGTGGGTCTACAGGGACCCAAAACATTCAGTACTTC.